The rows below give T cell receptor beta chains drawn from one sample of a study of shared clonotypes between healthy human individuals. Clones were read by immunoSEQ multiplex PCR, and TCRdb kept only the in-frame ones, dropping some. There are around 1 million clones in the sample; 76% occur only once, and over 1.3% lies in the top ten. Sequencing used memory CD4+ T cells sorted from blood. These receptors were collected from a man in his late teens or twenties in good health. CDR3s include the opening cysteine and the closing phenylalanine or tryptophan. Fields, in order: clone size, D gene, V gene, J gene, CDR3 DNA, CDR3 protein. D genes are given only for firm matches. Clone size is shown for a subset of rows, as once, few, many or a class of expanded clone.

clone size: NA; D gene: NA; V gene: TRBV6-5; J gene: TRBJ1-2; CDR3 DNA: TGTGCCAGCAGCGGCCAGGGGGGCTACACCTTC; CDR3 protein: CASSGQGGYTF
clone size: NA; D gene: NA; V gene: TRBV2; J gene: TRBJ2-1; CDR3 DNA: TGTGCCAGCAACCAGAAGTCCTACAATGAGCAGTTCTTC; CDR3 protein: CASNQKSYNEQFF
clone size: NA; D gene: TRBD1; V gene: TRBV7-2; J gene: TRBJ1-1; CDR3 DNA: TGTGCCAGCAGTTTGGGGACAGGGATGAACACTGAAGCTTTCTTT; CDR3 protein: CASSLGTGMNTEAFF
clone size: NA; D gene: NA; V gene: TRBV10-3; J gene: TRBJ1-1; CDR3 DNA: TGTGCCATCAGGCCGTCAGAGAACACTGAAGCTTTCTTT; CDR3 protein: CAIRPSENTEAFF
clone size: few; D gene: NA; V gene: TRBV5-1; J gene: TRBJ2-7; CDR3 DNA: TGCGCCAGCAGCTTGGCCCACGGAACCTACGAGCAGTACTTC; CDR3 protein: CASSLAHGTYEQYF
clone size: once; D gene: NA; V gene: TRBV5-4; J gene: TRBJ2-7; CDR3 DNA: TGTGCCAGCAGCAGCCCGACTAGTTACGAGCAGTACTTC; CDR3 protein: CASSSPTSYEQYF
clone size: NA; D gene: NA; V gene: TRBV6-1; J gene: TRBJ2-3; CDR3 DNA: TGTGCCAGCAGCCTTACGGCAGATACGCAGTATTTT; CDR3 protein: CASSLTADTQYF
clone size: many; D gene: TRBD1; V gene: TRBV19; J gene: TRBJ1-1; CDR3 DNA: TGTGCCAGTTGGGGGGTAACAGGGGGCACTGAAGCTTTCTTT; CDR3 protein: CASWGVTGGTEAFF
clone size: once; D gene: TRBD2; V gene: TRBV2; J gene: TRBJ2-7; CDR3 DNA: TGTGCCAGCAAGGAAGGACTAGCGGGAAACGAGCAGTACTTC; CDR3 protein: CASKEGLAGNEQYF
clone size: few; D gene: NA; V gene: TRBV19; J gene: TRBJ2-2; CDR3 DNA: TGTGCCAGTATAGGGGGAGCGGGAAACACCGGGGAGCTGTTTTTT; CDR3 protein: CASIGGAGNTGELFF
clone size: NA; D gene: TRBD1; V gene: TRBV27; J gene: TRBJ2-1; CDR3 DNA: TGTGCCAGCAGTTTAGGGACAGGGGCGCGCCTCAAGCTGGTCTTC; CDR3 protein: CASSLGTGARLKLVF
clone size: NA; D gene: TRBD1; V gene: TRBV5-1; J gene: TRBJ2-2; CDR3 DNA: TGCGCCAGCAGCTCCCGGACAGGGGAGGCCGGGGAGCTGTTTTTT; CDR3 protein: CASSSRTGEAGELFF
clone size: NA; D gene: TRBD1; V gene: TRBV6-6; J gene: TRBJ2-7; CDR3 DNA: TGTGCCAGCAGTCGACTTACAGGGGACGAGCAGTACTTC; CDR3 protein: CASSRLTGDEQYF
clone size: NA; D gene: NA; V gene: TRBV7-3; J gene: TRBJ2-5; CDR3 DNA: TGTGCCAGCAGCTCGGGCCTTCAAGAGACCCAGTACTTC; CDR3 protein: CASSSGLQETQYF
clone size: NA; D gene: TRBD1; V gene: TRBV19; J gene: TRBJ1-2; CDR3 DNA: TGTGCCAGTAGTCCCCACAGGGGAGACTACACCTTC; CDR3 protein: CASSPHRGDYTF
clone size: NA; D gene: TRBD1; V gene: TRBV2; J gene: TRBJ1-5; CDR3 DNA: TGTGCCAGCACGGAAGGGACAGTCCTGGGGCCCCAGCATTTT; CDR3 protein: CASTEGTVLGPQHF
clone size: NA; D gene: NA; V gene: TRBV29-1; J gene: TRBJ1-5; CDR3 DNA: TGCAGCGTTGGATGGGAACAGTATGGGCCCCAGCATTTT; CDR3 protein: CSVGWEQYGPQHF
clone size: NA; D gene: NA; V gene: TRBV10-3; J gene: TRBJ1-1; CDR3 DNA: TGTGCCATCAGTGGCGACAGGAGTGAAGCTTTCTTT; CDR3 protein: CAISGDRSEAFF
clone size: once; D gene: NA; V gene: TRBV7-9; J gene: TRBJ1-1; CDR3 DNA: TGTGCCAGCATGGGGGGCCCCTTGAACACTGAAGCTTTCTTT; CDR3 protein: CASMGGPLNTEAFF
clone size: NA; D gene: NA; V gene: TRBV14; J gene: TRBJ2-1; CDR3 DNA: TGTGCCAGCAGCCAAGTCTCGGTGGGAGCCCTGTTCTTC; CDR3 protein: CASSQVSVGALFF
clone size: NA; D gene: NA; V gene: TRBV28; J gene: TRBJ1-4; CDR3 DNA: TGTGCCAGCAGGTCGCACAGGGATCTGGGGGAAAAACTGTTTTTT; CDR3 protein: CASRSHRDLGEKLFF
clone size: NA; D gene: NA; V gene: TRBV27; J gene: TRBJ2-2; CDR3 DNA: TGTGCCACGAAAGACCGGGACGGGTTGAACACCGGGGAGCTGTTTTTT; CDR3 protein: CATKDRDGLNTGELFF
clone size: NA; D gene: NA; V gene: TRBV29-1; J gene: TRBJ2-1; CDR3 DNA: TGCAGCGTACGGACGGGCGGCGAGCAGTTCTTC; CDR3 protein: CSVRTGGEQFF
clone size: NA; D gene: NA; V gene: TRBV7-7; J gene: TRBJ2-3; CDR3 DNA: TGTGCTAGCAGCTTACGACGGGGCACAGATACGCAGTATTTT; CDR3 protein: CASSLRRGTDTQYF
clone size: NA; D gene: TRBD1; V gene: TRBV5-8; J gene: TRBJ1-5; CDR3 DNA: TGTGCCAGCAGCTTGGGGACAGGGACTCAGCCCCAGCATTTT; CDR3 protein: CASSLGTGTQPQHF
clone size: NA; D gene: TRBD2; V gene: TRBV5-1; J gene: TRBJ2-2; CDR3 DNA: TGCGCCAGCTCGACTAGCGGGGCTCTTAACACCGGGGAGCTGTTTTTT; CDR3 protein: CASSTSGALNTGELFF
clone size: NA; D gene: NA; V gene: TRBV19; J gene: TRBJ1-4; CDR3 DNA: TGTGCCAGTAGTATTGAGGGGTCGCGCGAAAAACTGTTTTTT; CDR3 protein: CASSIEGSREKLFF
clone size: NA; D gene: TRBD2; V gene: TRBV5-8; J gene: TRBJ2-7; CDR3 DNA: TGTGCCAGCAGAGAAGCGGGATCGTACGAGCAGTACTTC; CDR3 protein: CASREAGSYEQYF
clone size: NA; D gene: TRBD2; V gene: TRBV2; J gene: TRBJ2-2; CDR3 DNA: TGTGCCAGCAGTGCCCTTAGCGGGGGGACCGGGGAGCTGTTTTTT; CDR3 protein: CASSALSGGTGELFF
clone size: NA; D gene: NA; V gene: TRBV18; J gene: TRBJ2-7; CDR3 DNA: TGTGCCAGCTCACAGGGGGGCCCCTACGAGCAGTACTTC; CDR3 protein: CASSQGGPYEQYF
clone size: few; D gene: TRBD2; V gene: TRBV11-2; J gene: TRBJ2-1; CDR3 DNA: TGTGCCAGCAGCTCCGGGAGGTGGGAGGAATCCTACAATGAGCAGTTCTTC; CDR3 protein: CASSSGRWEESYNEQFF
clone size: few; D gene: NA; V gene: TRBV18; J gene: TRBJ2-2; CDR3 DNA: TGTGCCAGCTCACCCCCGGGCAGGGAAGGCACCGGGGAGCTGTTTTTT; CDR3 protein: CASSPPGREGTGELFF